This T cell receptor (beta chain) came from a study of CD8 T cells in Susac syndrome (dated by TCRdb to about 2019). As for the study more broadly: Whether CD8+ T cell activation and differentiation in Susac syndrome was antigen driven was tested using repertoire sequencing. What the study reported, not specific to this receptor: The study acknowledged that relatively few individuals were included in the TCR sequencing and HLA analysis.

RNA was extracted using the RNeasy kit, and about 0.5 to 1 ug of the RNA was reverse transcribed with random hexamers. The immunoSEQ multiplex PCR assay, which covers 54 Vbeta and 13 Jbeta segments, was used to amplify TCR beta CDR3 regions. PCR amplification bias was corrected using a synthetic template baseline for primer optimization and computational correction. On the study's bioinformatics: Reads were assigned to V, D and J genes according to IMGT and analyzed in immunoSEQ Analyzer, with only productive sequences retained. Clonality was calculated as one minus the Shannon entropy normalized by log2 of the number of productive unique sequences. Public and private clones were assessed among the 100 most prevalent clones of each patient and control. Clones were defined as Susac-specific if absent from the healthy and MS cohorts, from around 1,100 published viral clones and from other ImmuneACCESS disease sequences. Clones were called with MiXCR by TCRdb after fastp trimmed the public reads at Q25, and only in-frame beta chains were retained. Each CDR3 protein appears once, grouped with its most common genes and DNA. These V and J calls rely on TCRdb rather than the paper's analysis. The sample has about 200,000 distinct CDR3 sequences on record, 85% to 95% of them singletons. 0.08% to 0.11% of the sample belongs to the ten largest clones.

Via the germline V gene, CDR1 is SGDLS and CDR2 YYNGEE. There are 14 amino acids in the CDR3, from cysteine to phenylalanine inclusive. Solely the CDR3 DNA is kept, with 42 bases framed from the first base. As concerns this clonotype: No cognate antigen has been identified for it. One end of the junction is discordant with germline, which a read error may explain.

Peripheral blood CD8+ and CD4+ T cells from healthy donors, Susac syndrome patients and multiple sclerosis patients were profiled by high-throughput TCR beta sequencing. The healthy donors served as controls matched for age and sex. Bulk CD8+ and CD4+ T cells were purified by magnetic negative isolation, while CD8+ TEMRA cells were enriched using FACS. Blood was collected in EDTA tubes and processed within 24 hours, with PBMCs isolated through density gradient centrifugation. PBMCs intended for TCR sequencing were frozen in liquid nitrogen and were later thawed in a 37 degrees C water bath. The sorted or isolated CD4+, CD8+ and CD8+ TEMRA cells had a purity of 90% or higher.

The source is a human donor in good health. Sequenced input: CD4+ T cells from PBMCs. The rearrangement combines TRBV9 with TRBJ2-3; a tentative D call is TRBD2 (6 bases match). The bases are TGTGCCAGCAGCGTCCCCACTAGCACCGATACGCAGTATTTT. The resulting protein is CASSVPTSTDTQYF. The full variable domain, completed from the reference TRBV9 and TRBJ2-3 proteins outside the CDR3, reads DSGVTQTPKHLITATGQRVTLRCSPRSGDLSVYWYQQSLDQGLQFLIQYYNGEERAKGNILERFSAQQFPDLHSELNLSSLELGDSALYFCASSVPTSTDTQYFGPGTRLTVL.